This T cell receptor beta chain emerged from a study of response to subunit inactivated influenza vaccine. Notes on the study in general: Authors suggested each seasonal flu vaccination may recruit only limited numbers of new T cells.

This clonotype was counted only a few times. What it binds is not known. TCRdb re-called the RT-PCR reads through MiXCR, storing one row per CDR3 protein. The sample carries 710,000 or so distinct CDR3 sequences, less than 20% recorded once. This receptor was obtained from a man aged 45-65 years who received an inactivated influenza vaccine. The material was PBMCs from blood, obtained 12 days after vaccination.

The CDR3 here is CSAQTGGSGYTF. As DNA, the CDR3 is TGCAGTGCCCAGACAGGGGGCTCTGGCTACACCTTC. The chain carries TRBV20-1 and TRBJ1-2; 10 bases align to TRBD1. This CDR3 is 12 amino acids long. Looked up from germline, CDR1 is DFQATT and CDR2 is SNEGSKA (reference sequence). V shed 6 bases, J shed 7 bases, and the junction held 5 bases outside the gene matches.